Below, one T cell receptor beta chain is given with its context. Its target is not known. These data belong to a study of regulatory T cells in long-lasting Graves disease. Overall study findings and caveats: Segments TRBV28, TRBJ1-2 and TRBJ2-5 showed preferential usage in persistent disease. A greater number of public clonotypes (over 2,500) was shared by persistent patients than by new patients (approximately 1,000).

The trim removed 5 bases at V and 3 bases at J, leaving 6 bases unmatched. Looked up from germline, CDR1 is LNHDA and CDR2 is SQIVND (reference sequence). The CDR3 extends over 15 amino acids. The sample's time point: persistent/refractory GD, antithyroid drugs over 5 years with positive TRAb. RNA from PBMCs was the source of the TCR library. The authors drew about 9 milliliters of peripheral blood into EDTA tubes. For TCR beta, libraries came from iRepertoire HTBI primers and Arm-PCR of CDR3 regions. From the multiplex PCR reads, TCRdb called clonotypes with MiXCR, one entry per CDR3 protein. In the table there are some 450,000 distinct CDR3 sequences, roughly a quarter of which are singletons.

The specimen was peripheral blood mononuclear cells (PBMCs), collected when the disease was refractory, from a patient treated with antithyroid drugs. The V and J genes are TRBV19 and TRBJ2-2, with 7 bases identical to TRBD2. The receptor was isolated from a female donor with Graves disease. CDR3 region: CASSRGETHTGELFF. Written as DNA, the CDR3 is TGTGCCAGTAGTCGGGGGGAGACTCACACCGGGGAGCTGTTTTTT.